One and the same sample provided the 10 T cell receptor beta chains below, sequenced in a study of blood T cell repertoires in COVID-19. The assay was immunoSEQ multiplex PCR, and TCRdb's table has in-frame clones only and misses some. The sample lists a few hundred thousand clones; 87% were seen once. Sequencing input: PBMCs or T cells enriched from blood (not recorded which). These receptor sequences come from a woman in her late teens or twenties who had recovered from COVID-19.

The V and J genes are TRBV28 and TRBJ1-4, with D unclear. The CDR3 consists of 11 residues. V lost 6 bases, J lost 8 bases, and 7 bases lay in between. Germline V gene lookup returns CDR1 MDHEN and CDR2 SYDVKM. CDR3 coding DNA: TGTGCCAGCAGGACAAGGGAAAAACTGTTTTTT. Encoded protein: CASRTREKLFF.

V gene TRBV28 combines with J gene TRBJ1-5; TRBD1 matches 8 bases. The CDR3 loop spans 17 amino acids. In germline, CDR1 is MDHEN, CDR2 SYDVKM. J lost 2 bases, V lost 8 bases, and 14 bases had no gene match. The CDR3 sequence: CASRWGGQGWGNQPQHF. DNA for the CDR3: TGTGCCAGCCGCTGGGGCGGACAGGGATGGGGCAATCAGCCCCAGCATTTT.

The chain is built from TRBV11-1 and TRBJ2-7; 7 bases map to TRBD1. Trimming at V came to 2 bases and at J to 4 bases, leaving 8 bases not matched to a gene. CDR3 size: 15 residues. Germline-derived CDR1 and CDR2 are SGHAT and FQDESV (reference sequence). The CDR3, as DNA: TGTGCCAGCAGCTTATTAGGGACAGAGACTTACGAGCAGTACTTC. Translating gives CASSLLGTETYEQYF.

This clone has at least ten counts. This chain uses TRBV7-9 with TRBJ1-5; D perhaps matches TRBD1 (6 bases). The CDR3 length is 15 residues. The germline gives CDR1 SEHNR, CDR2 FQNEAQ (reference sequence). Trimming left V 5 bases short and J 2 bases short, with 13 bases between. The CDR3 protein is CASSRTEAGNQPQHF. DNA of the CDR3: TGTGCCAGCAGCCGGACAGAAGCGGGCAATCAGCCCCAGCATTTT.

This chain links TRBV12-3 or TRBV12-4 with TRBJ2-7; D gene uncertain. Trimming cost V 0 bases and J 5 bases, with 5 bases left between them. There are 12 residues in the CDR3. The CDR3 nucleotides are TGTGCCAGCAGTTTAGCCCCCGACGAGCAGTACTTC. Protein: CASSLAPDEQYF.

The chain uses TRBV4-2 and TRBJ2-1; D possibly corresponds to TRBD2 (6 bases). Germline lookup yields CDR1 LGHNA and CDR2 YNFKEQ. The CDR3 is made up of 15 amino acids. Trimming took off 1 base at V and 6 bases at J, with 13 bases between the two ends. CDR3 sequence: CASSQVLARGNEQFF. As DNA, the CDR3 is TGTGCCAGCAGCCAAGTGCTAGCGAGGGGCAATGAGCAGTTCTTC.

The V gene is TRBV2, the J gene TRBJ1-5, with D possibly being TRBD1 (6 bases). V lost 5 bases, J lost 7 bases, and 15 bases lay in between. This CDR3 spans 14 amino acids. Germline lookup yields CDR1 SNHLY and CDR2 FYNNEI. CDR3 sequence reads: CASSPTGEFQPQHF. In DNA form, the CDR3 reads TGTGCCAGCAGTCCGACAGGAGAGTTCCAGCCCCAGCATTTT.

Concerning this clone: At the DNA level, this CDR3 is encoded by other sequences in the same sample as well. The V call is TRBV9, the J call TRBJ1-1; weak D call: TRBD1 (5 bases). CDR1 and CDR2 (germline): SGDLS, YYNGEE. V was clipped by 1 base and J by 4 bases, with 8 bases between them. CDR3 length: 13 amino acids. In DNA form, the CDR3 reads TGTGCCAGCAGCGTAACGGGGGGCACTGAAGCTTTCTTT. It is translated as CASSVTGGTEAFF.

The CDR3 coding sequence is TGTGCCAGCTCACCAGCAGGGGCGAACTATGGCTACACCTTC. Its translation: CASSPAGANYGYTF. The genes are TRBV18 and TRBJ1-2; TRBD1 might be the D (6 bases). The CDR3 is 14 residues long. Germline V gene lookup returns CDR1 KGHSH and CDR2 LQKENI. Trimming pared 2 bases from V and 2 bases from J, leaving 9 bases between.

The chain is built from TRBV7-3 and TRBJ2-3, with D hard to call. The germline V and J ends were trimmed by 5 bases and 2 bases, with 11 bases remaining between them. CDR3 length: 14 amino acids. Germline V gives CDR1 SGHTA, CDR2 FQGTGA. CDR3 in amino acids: CASSPGRHTDTQYF. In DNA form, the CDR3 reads TGTGCCAGCAGCCCCGGCAGACACACAGATACGCAGTATTTT.